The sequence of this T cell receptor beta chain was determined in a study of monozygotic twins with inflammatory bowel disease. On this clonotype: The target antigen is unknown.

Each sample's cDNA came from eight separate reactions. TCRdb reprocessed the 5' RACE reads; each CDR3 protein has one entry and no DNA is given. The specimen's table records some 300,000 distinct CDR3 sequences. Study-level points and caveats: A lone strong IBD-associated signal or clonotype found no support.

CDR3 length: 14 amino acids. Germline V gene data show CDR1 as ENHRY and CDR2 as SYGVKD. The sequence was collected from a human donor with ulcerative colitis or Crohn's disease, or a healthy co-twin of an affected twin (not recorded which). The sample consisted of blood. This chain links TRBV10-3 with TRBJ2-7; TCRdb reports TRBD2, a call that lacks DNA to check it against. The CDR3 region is CAISDETSGYEQYF.